The clone carrying this T cell receptor beta chain turned up a few times. This CDR3 region has 14 residues. The V end was cut by 9 bases, the J end by 3 bases, with 12 bases between. The germline CDR1 and CDR2 sequences are SNHLY and FYNNEI. The data stem from a study of blood T cell repertoires in COVID-19. Overall study: COVID-19 samples, acute and convalescent, were from the United States, Italy and Spain.

In the authors' workflow: Reference gene primers were amplified, and this amplification served to estimate nucleated cell counts. Only in-frame clones appear in the TCRdb table, and some are missing; sequencing was by immunoSEQ multiplex PCR. V and J calls and clone size are given by that table; D and trimming were obtained from the DNA. Counted here are 250,000 to 300,000 clones, 86% occurring once; the ten biggest clones make up 13%. The sample consisted of peripheral blood. The gene calls are TRBV2 and TRBJ1-6; D is possibly TRBD1 (6 bases). This TCR derives from a woman between 65 and 79 years old with COVID-19, enrolled during active disease. In DNA form, the CDR3 reads TGTGCCAGTGGGGTGACAGGCTATAATTCACCCCTCCACTTT. Amino acid sequence: CASGVTGYNSPLHF.